The clone carrying this TCR beta chain has only a few counts. Its matching antigen is unknown. The data derive from a study of T cells in Graves' hyperthyroidism and ophthalmopathy. General observations from the study: With a median lead of about 6.9 months before onset, the model predicted ophthalmopathy.

TCR beta CDR3 regions were amplified from RNA. The TCR CDR3 first-round RT-PCR relied on the HTBI primer set. Via MiXCR, TCRdb re-called the multiplex PCR reads, giving one row per CDR3 protein. This sample carries about 840,000 distinct CDR3 sequences, around 39% of them seen once, and the ten largest clones take approximately 8.7%. CDR3 size: 15 residues. With 6 bases clipped from V and 1 base from J, the junction kept 5 bases outside the gene matches. The sample taken for sequencing was blood. This chain connects TRBV12-3 or TRBV12-4 to TRBJ1-5, with TRBD1 identical over 8 bases. The source is a man aged 18-30 years with Graves' hyperthyroidism. CDR3 bases: TGTGCCAGCAGATTGAGACAGGGGAGCAATCAGCCCCAGCATTTT. Amino acids: CASRLRQGSNQPQHF.